A single T cell receptor (beta chain) is shown here with its context. Its antigen is not identified. This entry belongs to a study of radiotherapy plus CTLA-4 blockade in lung cancer. Study-level background: In around 17% of patients, objective responses were seen; 25% to 40% had disease control.

Whole-study results and caveats: Increased serum interferon-beta after radiation also reportedly predicted response strongly. In blood, after radiotherapy plus ipilimumab, tumor-derived TCR clones expanded.

Generated by immunoSEQ multiplex PCR, the TCRdb table keeps only in-frame clones and is missing some. The table has some 74,000 clones, around 82% seen once; the top ten hold more than 7%. Here the sequenced sample was peripheral blood, taken from a patient treated with radiotherapy plus ipilimumab. This TCR was recovered from a human donor with non-small cell lung cancer who had a complete response to radiotherapy plus ipilimumab.

The CDR3, as DNA: TGTGCCAGTAGTTCTGGGACTAACTATGGCTACACCTTC. This codes for CASSSGTNYGYTF. The chain uses TRBV19 and TRBJ1-2; no clear D. Germline V gene data show CDR1 as LNHDA and CDR2 as SQIVND (reference sequence). V shed 5 bases and J shed 0 bases, with 7 bases lying between them. The CDR3 loop spans 13 amino acids.